The 12 T cell receptor beta chains below were found in one sample sequenced in a study of cytomegalovirus exposure and HLA in healthy donors. Assay used: immunoSEQ multiplex PCR; TCRdb lists only in-frame clones, some missing. The sample consists of about 110,000 clones, approximately 95% of them appearing once. The sequencing sample was made of PBMCs. Source of these receptors: a woman aged 18-29 years in good health and CMV-seronegative.

The rearrangement uses TRBV5-1 and TRBJ2-7; no clear D gene. CDR1 SGHRS and CDR2 YFSETQ come from the germline V gene. V gave up 4 bases and J gave up 0 bases, with 8 bases separating them. The CDR3 runs 13 residues. The CDR3 DNA follows: TGCGCCAGCAGCACCCCCAGCTCCTACGAGCAGTACTTC. Encoded protein: CASSTPSSYEQYF.

The J gene is TRBJ1-4, the V gene TRBV27; TRBD1 matches at 7 bases. Germline V gene sequence: CDR1 MNHEY, CDR2 SMNVEV (reference sequence). The CDR3 extends over 14 amino acids. Trimming took 6 bases from V and 8 from J; bases not matched to a gene: 9. The CDR3 region is CASSPRGLWEKLFF. The CDR3 DNA follows: TGTGCCAGCAGCCCCAGGGGGTTATGGGAAAAACTGTTTTTT.

Points on this clone: The junction departs from germline at one end; a sequencing error may be responsible. The chain combines TRBV5-1 with TRBJ1-6; TRBD1 matches 7 bases. Germline CDR1 reads SGHRS; CDR2 reads YFSETQ. There are 13 residues in the CDR3. The DNA for the CDR3 is TGCGCCAGCCGCTTACAGGGGTCTTCACCCCTCCACTTT. The encoded protein is CASRLQGSSPLHF.

The CDR3 bases are TGTGCCAGCAGTTTATTTGACAGCCACGAGCAGTACTTC. It is translated as CASSLFDSHEQYF. The chain links TRBV27 to TRBJ2-7, with TRBD1 as a possible D gene (5 bases). This CDR3 spans 13 amino acids. In germline, CDR1 is MNHEY, CDR2 SMNVEV (reference sequence). The ends were cut back, 1 base at V and 5 bases at J, with 9 bases in the middle.

The gene calls are TRBV7-2 and TRBJ2-1, with D possibly matching TRBD1 (6 bases). The CDR3 consists of 16 residues. CDR1 and CDR2 from the germline V gene are SGHTA and FQGNSA. The V gene lost 5 bases and the J gene lost 0 bases, with 14 bases spanning the gap. CDR3 bases: TGTGCCAGCAGCCGATCAAGGGGGAGCTCCTACAATGAGCAGTTCTTC. Residues: CASSRSRGSSYNEQFF.

The CDR3 DNA sequence: TGTGCCAGCAGCACGGAGCGGAGCTCCTATAATTCACCCCTCCACTTT. Translating it yields CASSTERSSYNSPLHF. The chain is built from TRBV27 and TRBJ1-6; D call uncertain. Germline values: CDR1 MNHEY, CDR2 SMNVEV (reference sequence). V gave up 6 bases and J gave up 0 bases, with 12 bases separating them. The CDR3 has 16 residues.

The gene calls are TRBV7-2 and TRBJ1-1; D might be TRBD1 (6 bases). Trimming took 1 base from V and 8 from J, leaving 17 bases between them. The CDR3 spans 15 residues. Looked up from germline, CDR1 is SGHTA and CDR2 is FQGNSA. The CDR3 here is CASSLGARGSAEAFF. The CDR3 region has the DNA TGTGCCAGCAGCTTAGGGGCCAGGGGTTCGGCAGAAGCTTTCTTT.

CDR3 nucleotide sequence: TGCGCCAGCAGCCAGATGGGGATGACAGCCTACACTGAAGCTTTCTTT. It codes for CASSQMGMTAYTEAFF. The J gene is TRBJ1-1, the V gene TRBV4-1; perhaps TRBD1 as D (5 bases). CDR1 MGHRA and CDR2 YSYEKL come from the germline V gene. CDR3 size: 16 residues. With 3 bases removed from V and 3 bases from J, the gap between germline ends came to 17 bases.

V usage is TRBV2 and J usage is TRBJ1-2; 8 positions agree with TRBD1. Trimming removed 4 bases from V and 4 bases from J; junction bases left unmatched: 5. Per the germline V gene, CDR1 is SNHLY and CDR2 is FYNNEI. This CDR3 has 14 residues. The CDR3, as DNA: TGTGCCAGCAGTGGACAGGGGACAGCCTATGGCTACACCTTC. Amino acid sequence: CASSGQGTAYGYTF. Full variable domain (remainder filled in from reference TRBV2 and TRBJ1-2): EPEVTQTPSHQVTQMGQEVILRCVPISNHLYFYWYRQILGQKVEFLVSFYNNEISEKSEIFDDQFSVERPDGSNFTLKIRSTKLEDSAMYFCASSGQGTAYGYTFGSGTRLTVV.

The genes are TRBV12-5 and TRBJ1-1, with TRBD1 matching 7 bases. CDR1 is LGHNT, CDR2 FRNRAP, per germline. Unmatched junction bases numbered 6, after V lost 5 bases and J lost 3 bases. The CDR3 covers 14 residues. The CDR3 reads CASGTGQPYTEAFF. Written as DNA, the CDR3 is TGTGCTAGTGGTACGGGACAGCCGTACACTGAAGCTTTCTTT.

The chain has TRBV10-3 and TRBJ1-1; perhaps TRBD1 as D (6 bases). This CDR3 has 13 residues. Germline-derived CDR1 and CDR2 are ENHRY and SYGVKD. The V and J ends lost 4 bases and 5 bases respectively, with 11 bases between them. The CDR3 loop reads CAISATGRTEAFF. For the CDR3, the DNA is TGTGCCATCAGTGCTACAGGGCGAACTGAAGCTTTCTTT.

V usage is TRBV27 and J usage is TRBJ2-3; 10 bases map to TRBD2. This CDR3 comprises 16 residues. V gave up 2 bases and J gave up 8 bases; unmatched junction bases: 10. In germline, CDR1 is MNHEY, CDR2 SMNVEV (reference sequence). As DNA, the CDR3 is TGTGCCAGCAGTTTAGCTAGCGGGGGAGTCCCCCGTACGCAGTATTTT. Amino acids: CASSLASGGVPRTQYF.